The clone carrying this T cell receptor beta chain was seen a single time. Germline V lookup: CDR1 LNHNV, CDR2 YYDKDF (reference sequence). The CDR3 length is 14 residues. J lost 3 bases, V lost 3 bases, and 0 bases had no gene match. The data were obtained in a study of blood T cell repertoires in COVID-19. The assay was immunoSEQ multiplex PCR, and TCRdb's table has in-frame clones only and misses some. The sample yields around 64,000 clones, around 87% seen once. The source of this sequence is a woman younger than 30 with acute or convalescent COVID-19. The V call is TRBV15, the J call TRBJ2-3, with 10 bases aligning to TRBD2. Sequencing was done on a sample of peripheral blood. This CDR3 is CATSSSGRTDTQYF. The CDR3 bases are TGTGCCACCAGCAGTAGCGGGAGGACAGATACGCAGTATTTT.